This T cell receptor beta chain was documented in a study of Ad26.COV2.S vaccination and SARS-CoV-2 variants (dated by TCRdb to the early 2020s). With respect to the entire study: Donors in the vaccine arm were drawn from COV1001, a phase I-IIa trial of Ad26.COV2.S in healthy adults that was multicentre, randomized, double-blind and placebo-controlled. Ad26.COV2.S was administered intramuscularly at a dose of 5x10^10 or 1x10^11 viral particles, either as one shot or as two shots given 56 days apart. The specificity and breadth of SARS-CoV-2-reactive T cell receptors after Ad26.COV2.S vaccination were assessed by TCRbeta repertoire sequencing. Throughout the experiments and outcome assessment, investigators stayed blinded to trial group allocation. The TCR-sequenced set comprised around 30 samples: about 19 Ad26.COV2.S vaccine recipients, 5 placebo recipients and 8 SARS-CoV-2 convalescent individuals. Trial participants were randomized into five groups of five: low-dose or high-dose Ad26.COV2.S given once or twice, or placebo on both occasions. Study-wide conclusions, independent of this receptor: After vaccination, substantial breadth of spike-specific CD8+ and CD4+ T cell responses was reported. The authors noted that total T cell responses may have been underestimated by the TCR breadth and depth analyses. Non-spike TCR breadth was comparable between vaccine and placebo recipients, consistent with the vaccine containing only spike. Comparing responses between vaccine doses or regimens was not something the study was powered to do. Ad26.COV2.S recipients had higher spike-specific TCR breadth than placebo recipients (P = 0.0014).

TCRbeta CDR3 regions were sequenced with the immunoSEQ Assay. After extraction, genomic DNA underwent amplification by bias-controlled multiplex PCR, followed by high-throughput sequencing. The published analysis was carried out like this. To quantify the absolute abundance of every unique TCRbeta CDR3 region, sequences were collapsed and filtered. T cell fraction was estimated by normalization of TCRbeta template counts to usable DNA, with usable DNA being measured through amplification of reference genes present in all nucleated cells. Repertoire TCRs were annotated as SARS-CoV-2-specific by exact matching of V gene, CDR3 amino acid sequence and J gene to a known reactive TCR set. The reference SARS-CoV-2 TCR set was derived from MIRA and filtered for enrichment in COVID-19-positive ImmuneCODE repertoires, a step that removed public or cross-reactive TCRs. Using the MIRA antigens, annotated TCRs were further analysed by specific ORF or by position within an ORF. Breadth was defined as the number of annotated unique rearrangements divided by the total number of unique productive rearrangements, and depth was defined as the summed frequency of the annotated unique rearrangements. TCR breadth was compared between groups using two-sided Wilcoxon rank-sum tests. TCRdb took this table from immuneACCESS and kept in-frame rearrangements with V and J called. Such tables lack part of the clones; where checked against another copy, unresolved V genes explain under half of the gap, and the rest is unexplained. For V, J and clone size, that table is used; D and trimming come from the DNA. The sample table holds around 300,000 clones, of which 85% to 90% were seen once. The ten largest clones represent over 5% of the sample.

On this clone itself: It has no known antigen specificity. Base qualities are not recorded, but no much larger clone differs from it by a single base.

The treatment or condition label for this specimen denotes: roughly 20 received Ad26.COV2.S at low or high dose, single or two shots; 5 received placebo; per-sample allocation not given. Repertoires of vaccine and placebo recipients were sequenced from samples collected on day 63 after the first injection. Between 29 July and 7 August 2020, Cohort 1b enrolled some 25 adults aged 18-55 years at one site in Boston, USA. Ad26.COV2.S was a replication-incompetent adenovirus type 26 vector expressing a prefusion-stabilized SARS-CoV-2 spike protein from the original Wuhan strain. CDR1 and CDR2 are read off the germline V gene as LGHNA and YSLEER. Unmatched junction bases come to 20, with V trimmed by 0 bases and J by 4 bases. The CDR3 covers 21 residues, taking in both the cysteine and the phenylalanine. Here the CDR3 DNA is all that survives: 63 bases in frame from base 1.

The source is a person aged 18-60 years who received the Ad26.COV2.S COVID-19 vaccine or a placebo. This chain is built from TRBV4-3 and TRBJ2-3; 9 bases in the middle match TRBD2. The specimen was peripheral blood, collected in a trial of Ad26.COV2.S vaccine versus placebo. The CDR3 here reads CASSQDLSGGFGGRGADTQYF. The nucleotides are TGCGCCAGCAGCCAAGATCTGAGCGGGGGGTTCGGCGGTCGCGGGGCAGATACGCAGTATTTT.